This TCR beta chain stems from a study of T cells expressing NK-cell markers. Study-wide background: From sorted CD3+CD56+NKG2C+, CD3+CD56+NKG2C- and CD3+CD56-NKG2C+ T cells came the TCR beta repertoires. Study-wide findings and caveats: In more than 5 donors, dominant CD3+CD56+NKG2C+ clonotypes ranked among the top 10 CD8+ clonotypes.

Notes on this clonotype: What it binds is not known.

Reprocessing the 5' RACE reads, TCRdb reports a single entry for every CDR3 protein and omits DNA. The table for this sample gives about 260,000 distinct CDR3 sequences. Germline values: CDR1 MNHNS, CDR2 SASEGT. This CDR3 spans 14 amino acids. Sequencing was carried out using blood T cells: a sorted CD56 or NKG2C T cell subset, CD4+ or CD8+ T cells, or bulk PBMC T cells (not recorded which). The rearrangement uses TRBV6-1 and TRBJ1-4; TCRdb's assignment of TRBD1 cannot be checked, as there is no DNA. This TCR was sampled from a man between 18 and 35 years old in good health. This CDR3 is CASSDWGRGDKLFF.